Listed here is a single T cell receptor (beta chain). This sample is drawn from a study of T cells in Graves' hyperthyroidism and ophthalmopathy. Amplification of TCR beta CDR3 regions was performed using RNA transcripts as template. Using the HTBI primer set, a first-round RT-PCR was run on the TCR CDR3. MiXCR, run by TCRdb on the multiplex PCR reads, gives a single entry per CDR3 protein. Of over 200,000 distinct CDR3 sequences in the sample, roughly 17% were seen once. Per the germline V gene, CDR1 is SQVTM and CDR2 is ANQGSEA. Trimming left V 4 bases short and J 5 bases short, with 14 bases between. This CDR3 region has 13 residues. Not enrolled were patients with uncontrolled infection, other autoimmune disease, pregnancy or lactation.

The source of this sequence is a man aged 50 to 59 with Graves' hyperthyroidism. The rearrangement uses TRBV29-1 and TRBJ2-5; TRBD2 is a possible D gene (5 bases). The source material was blood. The CDR3 loop reads CSVARGRLETQYF. Here the CDR3 DNA reads TGCAGCGTTGCACGGGGTCGGTTGGAGACCCAGTACTTC.